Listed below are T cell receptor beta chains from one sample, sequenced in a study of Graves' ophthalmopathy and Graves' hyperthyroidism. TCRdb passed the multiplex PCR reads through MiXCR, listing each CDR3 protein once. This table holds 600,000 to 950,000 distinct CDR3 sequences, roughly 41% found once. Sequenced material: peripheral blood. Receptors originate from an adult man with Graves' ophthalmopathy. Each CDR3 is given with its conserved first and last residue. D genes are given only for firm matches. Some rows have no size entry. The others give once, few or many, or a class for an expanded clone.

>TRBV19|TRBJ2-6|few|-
CASSIVGYGANVLTF
TGTGCCAGTAGTATAGTCGGTTACGGGGCCAACGTCCTGACTTTC
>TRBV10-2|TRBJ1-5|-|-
CASSEQGGNQPQHF
TGCGCCAGCAGTGAACAGGGTGGCAATCAGCCCCAGCATTTT
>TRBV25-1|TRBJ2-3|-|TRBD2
CASSPNGAGGFTDTQYF
TGTGCCAGCAGCCCGAATGGGGCGGGGGGGTTCACAGATACGCAGTATTTT
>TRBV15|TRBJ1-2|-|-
CATSSQGQNYGYTF
TGTGCCACCAGCAGCCAGGGTCAGAACTATGGCTACACCTTC
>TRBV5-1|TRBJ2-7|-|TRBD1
CASSSPGQGASYEQYF
TGCGCCAGCAGCTCGCCGGGACAGGGGGCATCCTACGAGCAGTACTTC
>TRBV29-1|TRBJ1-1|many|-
CSVREGSEDEAFF
TGCAGCGTCCGAGAGGGGTCCGAGGACGAAGCTTTCTTT
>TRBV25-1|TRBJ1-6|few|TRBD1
CAWTGQHNSPLHF
TGTGCCTGGACGGGACAGCATAATTCACCCCTCCACTTT
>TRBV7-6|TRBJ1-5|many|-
CASSLAGHNQPQHF
TGTGCCAGCAGCTTAGCGGGCCACAATCAGCCCCAGCATTTT
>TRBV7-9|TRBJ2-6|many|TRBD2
CASSGTSGLPSGANVLTF
TGTGCCAGCAGCGGGACTAGCGGGTTACCCTCTGGGGCCAACGTCCTGACTTTC
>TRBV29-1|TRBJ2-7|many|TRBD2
CSVSTSGASSEQYF
TGCAGCGTTTCAACTAGCGGGGCGTCGAGCGAGCAGTACTTC
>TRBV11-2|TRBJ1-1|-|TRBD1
CASRWTGGVWNTEAFF
TGTGCCAGCAGATGGACAGGGGGAGTTTGGAACACTGAAGCTTTCTTT
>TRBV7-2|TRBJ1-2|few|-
CASSLNPGNYGYTF
TGTGCCAGCAGCTTAAATCCAGGGAACTATGGCTACACCTTC
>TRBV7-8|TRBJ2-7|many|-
CASSVRDKYYEQYF
TGTGCCAGCAGCGTCCGGGACAAATACTACGAGCAGTACTTC
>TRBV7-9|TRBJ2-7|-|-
CASSLANGLDEQYF
TGTGCCAGCAGCTTAGCCAACGGACTCGACGAGCAGTACTTC
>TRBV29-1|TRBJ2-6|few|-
CSVEVYTGPGTGANVLTF
TGCAGCGTTGAAGTTTATACAGGCCCTGGGACTGGGGCCAACGTCCTGACTTTC
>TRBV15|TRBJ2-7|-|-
CASSLGAAYEQYF
TGTGCCAGCAGTTTAGGGGCAGCCTACGAGCAGTACTTC
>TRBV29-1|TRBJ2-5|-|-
CSQDRNRGETQYF
TGCAGCCAAGATAGGAACAGAGGGGAGACCCAGTACTTC
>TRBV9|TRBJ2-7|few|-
CASSRRAGRDYEQYF
TGTGCCAGCAGCCGAAGGGCGGGAAGAGACTACGAGCAGTACTTC
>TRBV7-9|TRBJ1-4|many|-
CASSLDSASGAEKLFF
TGTGCCAGCAGCTTAGACTCAGCGTCCGGGGCGGAAAAACTGTTTTTT
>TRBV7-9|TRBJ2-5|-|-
CASREDRETQYF
TGTGCCAGCAGGGAAGACAGAGAGACCCAGTACTTC
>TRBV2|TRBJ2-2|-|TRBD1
CASSEDRGSQLGTGELFF
TGTGCCAGCAGTGAAGACAGGGGGTCCCAGCTGGGAACCGGGGAGCTGTTTTTT
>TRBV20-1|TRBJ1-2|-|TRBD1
CSAPGTENGYTF
TGCAGTGCCCCCGGGACAGAGAATGGCTACACCTTC
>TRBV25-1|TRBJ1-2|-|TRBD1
CASSEEIRGRDGYTF
TGTGCCAGCAGTGAAGAGATCAGGGGGCGAGATGGCTACACCTTC
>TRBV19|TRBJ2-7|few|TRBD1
CASTNLGGYEQYF
TGTGCCAGTACGAACTTAGGGGGCTATGAGCAGTACTTC
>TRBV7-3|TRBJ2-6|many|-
CASSPGRGNSGANVLTF
TGTGCCAGCAGCCCAGGCCGGGGTAACTCTGGGGCCAACGTCCTGACTTTC
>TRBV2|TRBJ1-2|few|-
CASSGHGRANYGYTF
TGTGCCAGCAGTGGGCACGGTCGCGCTAACTATGGCTACACCTTC
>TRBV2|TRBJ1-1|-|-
CASSEGGGLAFF
TGTGCCAGCAGTGAAGGGGGGGGCTTGGCTTTCTTT
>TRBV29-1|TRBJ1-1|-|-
CSVAPSPGNTEAFF
TGCAGCGTTGCACCTTCCCCAGGGAACACTGAAGCTTTCTTT
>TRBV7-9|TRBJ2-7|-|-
CASSNPVVQGNEQYF
TGTGCCAGCAGCAACCCCGTGGTACAGGGTAACGAGCAGTACTTC
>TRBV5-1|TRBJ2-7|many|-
CASSLTPGHAYEQYF
TGCGCCAGCAGCTTGACTCCGGGACACGCGTACGAGCAGTACTTC
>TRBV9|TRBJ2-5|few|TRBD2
CASSARGVAGAQETQYF
TGTGCCAGCAGCGCCCGGGGGGTAGCGGGGGCTCAAGAGACCCAGTACTTC
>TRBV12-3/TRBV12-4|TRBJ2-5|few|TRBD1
CASSLTGGDGETQYF
TGTGCCAGCAGTTTGACAGGGGGTGATGGAGAGACCCAGTACTTC
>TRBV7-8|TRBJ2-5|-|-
CASSLGHREDQPQYF
TGTGCCAGCAGCTTAGGTCACAGGGAGGATCAGCCCCAGTACTTC
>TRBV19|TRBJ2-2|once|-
CASTPLFPGELFF
TGTGCCAGTACCCCGTTGTTTCCCGGGGAGCTGTTTTTT
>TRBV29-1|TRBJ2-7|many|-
CSGGNGEQYF
TGCAGCGGGGGGAACGGCGAGCAGTACTTC
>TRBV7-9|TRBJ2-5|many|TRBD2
CASSLSGSSETQYF
TGTGCCAGCAGCCTTAGCGGGAGTTCTGAGACCCAGTACTTC
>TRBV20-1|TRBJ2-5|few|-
CSANKQGGETQYF
TGCAGTGCCAACAAGCAGGGGGGGGAGACCCAGTACTTC
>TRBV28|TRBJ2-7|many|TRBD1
CASRTGVRDEQYF
TGTGCCAGCCGTACAGGGGTTCGGGACGAGCAGTACTTC
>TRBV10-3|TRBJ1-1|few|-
CAISGDGAMNTEAFF
TGTGCCATCAGTGGGGACGGCGCCATGAACACTGAAGCTTTCTTT
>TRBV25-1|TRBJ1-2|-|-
CAIPLREGTSNYGYTF
TGTGCCATTCCCCTGCGCGAGGGCACTTCTAACTATGGCTACACCTTC